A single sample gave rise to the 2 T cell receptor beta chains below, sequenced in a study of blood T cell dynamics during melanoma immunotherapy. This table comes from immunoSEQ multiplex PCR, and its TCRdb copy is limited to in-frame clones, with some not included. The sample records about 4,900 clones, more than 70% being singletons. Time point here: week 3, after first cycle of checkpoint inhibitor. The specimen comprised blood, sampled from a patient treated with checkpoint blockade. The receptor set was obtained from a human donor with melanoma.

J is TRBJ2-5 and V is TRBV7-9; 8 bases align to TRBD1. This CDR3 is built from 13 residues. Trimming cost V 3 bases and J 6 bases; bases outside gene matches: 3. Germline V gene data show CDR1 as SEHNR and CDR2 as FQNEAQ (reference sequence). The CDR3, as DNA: TGTGCCAGCAGCTTGACAGGGGCGCAGACCCAGTACTTC. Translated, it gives CASSLTGAQTQYF.

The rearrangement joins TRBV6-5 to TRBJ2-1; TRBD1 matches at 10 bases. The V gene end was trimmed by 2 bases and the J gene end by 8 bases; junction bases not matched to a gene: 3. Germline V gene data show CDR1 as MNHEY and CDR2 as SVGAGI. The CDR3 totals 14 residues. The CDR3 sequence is CASSYDRGPDEQFF. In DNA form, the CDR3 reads TGTGCCAGCAGTTACGACAGGGGGCCGGATGAGCAGTTCTTC.